The 4 T cell receptor beta chains given below trace back to one sample, sequenced in a study of identical twins. MiXCR was run by TCRdb on the 5' RACE reads, yielding one entry per CDR3 protein. The sample holds just under 550,000 distinct CDR3 sequences, approximately 16% seen once. A further study also used this sample, focusing on yellow fever vaccine responses in identical twins.

The sequenced sample was CD4+ T cells sorted from blood. These receptors originate from a woman between 18 and 29 years old in good health.

CDR3 sequence: CATSSPLGSGILNEQFF. The CDR3 DNA reads TGTGCCACCAGCAGTCCCTTGGGTAGCGGGATTTTAAATGAGCAGTTCTTC. The chain recombines TRBV15 with TRBJ2-1; 8 bases line up with TRBD2. Unmatched junction bases numbered 14, after V lost 3 bases and J lost 7 bases. The CDR3 is 17 amino acids. In germline, CDR1 is LNHNV, CDR2 YYDKDF (reference sequence).

The chain is built from TRBV12-3 or TRBV12-4 and TRBJ2-3; 7 positions match TRBD2. The CDR3 length is 14 residues. V shed 3 bases and J 6 bases; nucleotides not matched to a gene: 6. The CDR3 DNA follows: TGTGCCAGCAGTTTGGTGGGAGGGGTGGATACGCAGTATTTT. Its translation is CASSLVGGVDTQYF.

The chain links TRBV3-1 to TRBJ1-1; tentatively, D is TRBD1 (5 bases). V dropped 1 base and J dropped 1 base, with 10 bases sitting between them. The CDR3 runs to 15 residues. The germline V gene encodes CDR1 LGHDT and CDR2 YNNKEL (reference sequence). In DNA form, the CDR3 reads TGTGCCAGCAGCCAAGGTTCCCAGGGGAACACTGAAGCTTTCTTT. Its protein product is CASSQGSQGNTEAFF.

This clonotype came up a few times. This chain uses TRBV24-1 with TRBJ2-7; TRBD1 might be the D (5 bases). The germline CDR1 and CDR2 sequences are KGHDR and SFDVKD. This CDR3 is 13 amino acids long. Trimming took off 4 bases at V and 4 bases at J, with 10 bases between the two ends. The CDR3 region has the DNA TGTGCCACCAGTGACAATGACAGATACGAGCAGTACTTC. It yields the protein CATSDNDRYEQYF.